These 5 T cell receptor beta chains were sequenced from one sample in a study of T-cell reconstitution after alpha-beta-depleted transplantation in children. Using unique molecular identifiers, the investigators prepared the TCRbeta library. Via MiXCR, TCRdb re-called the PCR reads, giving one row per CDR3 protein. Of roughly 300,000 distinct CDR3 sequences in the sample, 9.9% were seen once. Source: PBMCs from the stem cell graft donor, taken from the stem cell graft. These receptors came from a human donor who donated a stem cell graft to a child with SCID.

The CDR3 coding sequence is TGTGCCAGCTCACCACCGAATACGGCTAACAATGAGCAGTTCTTC. As protein: CASSPPNTANNEQFF. J is TRBJ2-1 and V is TRBV18; D is uncertain. The CDR3 sequence is 15 residues long. Trimming removed 0 bases at V and 5 bases at J, with 11 bases between. The germline gives CDR1 KGHSH, CDR2 LQKENI.

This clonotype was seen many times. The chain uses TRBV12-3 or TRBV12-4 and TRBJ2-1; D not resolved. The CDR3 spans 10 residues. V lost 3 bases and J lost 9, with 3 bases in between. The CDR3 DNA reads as TGTGCCAGCAGTTTCGGTGAGCAGTTCTTC. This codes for CASSFGEQFF.

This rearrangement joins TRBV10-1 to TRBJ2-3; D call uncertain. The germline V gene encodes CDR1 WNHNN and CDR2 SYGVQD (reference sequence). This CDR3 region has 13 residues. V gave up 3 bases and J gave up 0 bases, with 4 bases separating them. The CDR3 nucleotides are TGCGCCAGCAGTGACCCCAGCACAGATACGCAGTATTTT. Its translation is CASSDPSTDTQYF.

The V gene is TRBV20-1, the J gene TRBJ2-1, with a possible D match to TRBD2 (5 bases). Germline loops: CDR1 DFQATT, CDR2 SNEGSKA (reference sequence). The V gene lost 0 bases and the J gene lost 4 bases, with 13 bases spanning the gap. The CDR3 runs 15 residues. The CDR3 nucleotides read TGCAGTGCTAGAGATTTAACGGGGAAGTACAATGAGCAGTTCTTC. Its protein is CSARDLTGKYNEQFF.

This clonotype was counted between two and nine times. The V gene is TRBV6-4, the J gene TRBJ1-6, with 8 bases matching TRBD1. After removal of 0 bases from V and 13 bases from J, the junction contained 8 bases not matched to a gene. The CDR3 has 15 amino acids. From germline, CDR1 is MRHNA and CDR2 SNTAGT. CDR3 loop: CASSDSGAGGSPLHF. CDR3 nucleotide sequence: TGTGCCAGCAGTGACTCTGGGGCAGGGGGCTCGCCCCTCCACTTT.